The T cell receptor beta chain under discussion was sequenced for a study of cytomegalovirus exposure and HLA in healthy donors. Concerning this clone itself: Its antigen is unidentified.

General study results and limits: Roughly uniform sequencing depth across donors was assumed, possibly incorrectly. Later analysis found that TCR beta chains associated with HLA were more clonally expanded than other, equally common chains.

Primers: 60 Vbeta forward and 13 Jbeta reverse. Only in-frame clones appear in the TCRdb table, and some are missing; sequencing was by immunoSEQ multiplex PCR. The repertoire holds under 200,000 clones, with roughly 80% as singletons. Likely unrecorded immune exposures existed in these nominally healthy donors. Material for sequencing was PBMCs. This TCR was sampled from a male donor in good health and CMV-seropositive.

The CDR3 spells CSVASGGAWETQYF. As DNA, the CDR3 is TGCAGCGTGGCTAGCGGGGGGGCTTGGGAGACCCAGTACTTC. This chain connects TRBV29-1 to TRBJ2-5, with 12 bases lining up with TRBD2. Germline lookup yields CDR1 SQVTM and CDR2 ANQGSEA. Trimming cost V 6 bases and J 5 bases; bases outside gene matches: 7. The CDR3 totals 14 residues. Based on the CDR3 plus reference TRBV29-1 and TRBJ2-5, the full variable domain is SAVISQKPSRDICQRGTSLTIQCQVDSQVTMMFWYRQQPGQSLTLIATANQGSEATYESGFVIDKFPISRPNLTFSTLTVSNMSPEDSSIYLCSVASGGAWETQYFGPGTRLLVL.